The 26 T cell receptor beta chains below come from one sample, sequenced in a study of blood T cell repertoires in COVID-19. Sequencing was performed with immunoSEQ multiplex PCR; in TCRdb, only in-frame clones are kept and a portion is missing. The sample contains some 180,000 clones, about 75% of which appear only once. What was sequenced was peripheral blood. The source of these receptors is a woman aged 45-65 years with active or convalescent COVID-19.

The CDR3 coding sequence is TGTGCCACCAGCAGGGACTGGACAGAAGAACAAACTGAAGCTTTCTTT. It translates to CATSRDWTEEQTEAFF. The chain employs TRBV15 and TRBJ1-1, with a tentative D call TRBD1 (6 bases). Between the trimmed V and J ends, which lost 3 bases and 5 bases, there was a span of 19 bases. This CDR3 is built from 16 residues. CDR1 LNHNV and CDR2 YYDKDF come from the germline V gene (reference sequence).

V and J are TRBV9 and TRBJ2-2; 12 positions match TRBD2. The V gene end was trimmed by 4 bases and the J gene end by 0 bases; junction bases not matched to a gene: 7. The CDR3 is 18 amino acids. Germline-derived CDR1 and CDR2 are SGDLS and YYNGEE. The CDR3 is CASSPSLAGGPNTGELFF. Written as DNA, the CDR3 is TGTGCCAGCAGCCCGAGCCTAGCGGGAGGGCCGAACACCGGGGAGCTGTTTTTT.

This rearrangement joins TRBV19 to TRBJ1-2; D is possibly TRBD1 (6 bases). V was clipped by 1 base and J by 8 bases, with 11 bases between them. Germline V lookup: CDR1 LNHDA, CDR2 SQIVND (reference sequence). This CDR3 region has 13 residues. CDR3 nucleotide sequence: TGTGCCAGTAGTATAGGCACAGGGTGGGGCTACACCTTC. Its translation: CASSIGTGWGYTF.

The chain uses TRBV30 and TRBJ2-3; 7 positions agree with TRBD2. Germline loops: CDR1 GTSNPN, CDR2 SVGIG (reference sequence). V lost 0 bases to trimming and J lost 3 bases; unmatched junction nucleotides: 6. The CDR3 is 15 amino acids. CDR3 nucleotide sequence: TGTGCCTGGAGTGTTGGTGGGGGGGGGACAGATACGCAGTATTTT. The encoded protein is CAWSVGGGGTDTQYF. Using reference TRBV30 and TRBJ2-3 for the parts outside the CDR3, the full variable domain is SQTIHQWPATLVQPVGSPLSLECTVEGTSNPNLYWYRQAAGRGLQLLFYSVGIGQISSEVPQNLSASRPQDRQFILSSKKLLLSDSGFYLCAWSVGGGGTDTQYFGPGTRLTVL.

The chain is built from TRBV5-1 and TRBJ2-6; D is uncertain. The CDR3 is 15 residues long. Looked up from germline, CDR1 is SGHRS and CDR2 is YFSETQ. V lost 0 bases, J lost 0 bases, and 4 bases lay in between. CDR3 sequence (DNA): TGCGCCAGCAGCTTGGACGGCTCTGGGGCCAACGTCCTGACTTTC. This translates into CASSLDGSGANVLTF.

CDR3 coding DNA: TGTGCCAGCAGCCCAGCTCAGGACAGAAAGCAGTTCTTC. Protein product: CASSPAQDRKQFF. V gene TRBV4-2 combines with J gene TRBJ2-1, with TRBD1 as a possible D gene (6 bases). The CDR3 consists of 13 residues. CDR1 and CDR2 (germline): LGHNA, YNFKEQ. V was pared by 4 bases and J by 11 bases, with 15 bases between.

The chain combines TRBV6-5 with TRBJ1-1; D not certain. Germline values: CDR1 MNHEY, CDR2 SVGAGI. This CDR3 contains 14 residues. Trimming removed 4 bases from V and 1 base from J, with 10 bases in between. The CDR3 loop reads CASSSYSTNTEAFF. Here the CDR3 DNA reads TGTGCCAGCAGTTCATACAGCACGAACACTGAAGCTTTCTTT.

The gene calls are TRBV19 and TRBJ1-2, with 7 positions matching TRBD1. Germline V gene lookup returns CDR1 LNHDA and CDR2 SQIVND (reference sequence). V was pared by 2 bases and J by 8 bases, with 14 bases of the junction left unmatched. This CDR3 contains 16 residues. CDR3 residues: CASSIRGEGARRGYTF. The CDR3 region has the DNA TGTGCCAGTAGTATAAGGGGTGAGGGGGCGCGAAGGGGCTACACCTTC.

This clone was recorded only once. This chain joins TRBV12-1 and TRBJ1-1. TRBV12-1 corresponds to a pseudogene. The CDR3 has 19 amino acids. DNA of the CDR3: TGTGCCAGCAGCTTTAGTAGGTCGAAAAAAAAGGGAGGTAACACTGAAGCTTTCTTT. Its translation is CASSFSRSKKKGGNTEAFF.

This clone was seen more than once but under ten times. This chain joins TRBV2 and TRBJ2-7, with 7 bases that match TRBD2. Germline V CDR1 and CDR2: SNHLY, FYNNEI. V shed 8 bases, J shed 2 bases, and the junction held 0 bases outside the gene matches. This CDR3 has 11 amino acids. DNA for the CDR3: TGTGCCAGCGGGGGGGCCTACGAGCAGTACTTC. Its protein is CASGGAYEQYF.

As for this clone: The junction and the germline gene differ at one end; a read error may be behind it. The chain links TRBV29-1 to TRBJ2-1; 13 bases are shared with TRBD2. Per the germline V gene, CDR1 is SQVTM and CDR2 is ANQGSEA. The CDR3 covers 12 residues. The CDR3 bases are TGCAGCGTTGGGACTAGCGGGGGCTTTGGGATCTTC. Encoded protein: CSVGTSGGFGIF.

The gene calls are TRBV12-3 or TRBV12-4 and TRBJ1-2, with D unresolved. CDR3 length equals 12 residues. V gave up 6 bases and J gave up 13 bases, with 18 bases separating them. This CDR3 reads CASSPGRRGFTF. Here the CDR3 DNA reads TGTGCCAGCAGCCCTGGTAGAAGAGGATTCACCTTC.

The V call is TRBV3-1 (or the pseudogene TRBV3-2), the J call TRBJ2-3; 13 bases match TRBD2. Unmatched junction bases numbered 3, after V lost 3 bases and J lost 3 bases. The CDR3 runs 16 residues. Germline V gives CDR1 LGHDT, CDR2 YNNKEL (reference sequence). In DNA, the CDR3 is TGTGCCAGCAGCCAGCGGACTAGCGGGAGAACAGATACGCAGTATTTT. Translated, it gives CASSQRTSGRTDTQYF.

This chain links TRBV3-1 (or the pseudogene TRBV3-2) with TRBJ2-5; perhaps TRBD1 as D (7 bases). V lost 7 bases, J lost 5 bases, and 17 bases lay in between. The CDR3 covers 14 residues. Germline V gene sequence: CDR1 LGHDT, CDR2 YNNKEL (reference sequence). The CDR3 loop is CASMRQGGKETQYF. The CDR3 DNA is TGTGCCAGCATGAGGCAGGGGGGTAAGGAGACCCAGTACTTC.

The rearrangement links TRBV6-5 to TRBJ2-5; TRBD1 might be the D (6 bases). This CDR3 is built from 15 residues. Trimming pared 3 bases from V and 0 bases from J, leaving 11 bases between. Germline V gene sequence: CDR1 MNHEY, CDR2 SVGAGI. The CDR3 coding sequence is TGTGCCAGCAGTTATGGTGGACAGTACCAAGAGACCCAGTACTTC. It codes for CASSYGGQYQETQYF.

This chain links TRBV29-1 with TRBJ2-3; TRBD2 is a possible D gene (6 bases). Germline values: CDR1 SQVTM, CDR2 ANQGSEA. The length of the CDR3 is 15 residues. Between the trimmed V and J ends, which lost 6 bases and 1 base, there was a span of 17 bases. CDR3 nucleotides: TGCAGCGTAGGTGCGACTAGGAGGGGCACAGATACGCAGTATTTT. This codes for CSVGATRRGTDTQYF.

This chain connects TRBV19 to TRBJ1-4, with D possibly matching TRBD1 (6 bases). The germline V gene encodes CDR1 LNHDA and CDR2 SQIVND (reference sequence). The CDR3 totals 15 residues. Trimming cost V 6 bases and J 3 bases, with 14 bases left between them. CDR3 in amino acids: CASSVRGNPNEKLFF. CDR3 coding DNA: TGTGCCAGTAGCGTCAGGGGTAATCCTAATGAAAAACTGTTTTTT.

The chain recombines TRBV4-3 with TRBJ1-2; D is perhaps TRBD1 (5 bases). The CDR3 has 15 residues. Germline V gene sequence: CDR1 LGHNA, CDR2 YSLEER. V was shortened by 1 base and J by 1 base, with 10 bases between the two germline ends. The DNA for the CDR3 is TGCGCCAGCAGCCAAGTGGGGGGTGTTAACTATGGCTACACCTTC. Translation gives CASSQVGGVNYGYTF.

The J gene is TRBJ2-3, the V gene TRBV7-3; 7 bases match TRBD2. There are 15 residues in the CDR3. V lost 2 bases and J lost 2; bases outside the gene matches: 4. Germline V gene sequence: CDR1 SGHTA, CDR2 FQGTGA. CDR3 coding DNA: TGTGCCAGCAGCTTAGGAGCGGGGATCACAGATACGCAGTATTTT. It yields the protein CASSLGAGITDTQYF.

The chain is built from TRBV27 and TRBJ1-2, with 8 bases fitting TRBD1. Germline trimming cut 5 bases from V and 4 bases from J; bases unmatched to any gene: 9. This CDR3 is 15 amino acids long. CDR1 is MNHEY, CDR2 SMNVEV, per germline (reference sequence). Here the CDR3 reads CASSPQGAVGYGYTF. DNA for the CDR3: TGTGCCAGCAGTCCGCAGGGGGCCGTGGGCTATGGCTACACCTTC.

This clone showed up just a few times. The chain has TRBV28 and TRBJ1-2; D possibly corresponds to TRBD1 (6 bases). V was trimmed by 8 bases and J by 6 bases, leaving 19 bases between them. CDR1 MDHEN and CDR2 SYDVKM come from the germline V gene. The CDR3 runs 14 residues. The CDR3 reads CASFTLGAGDGYTF. CDR3 sequence (DNA): TGTGCCAGCTTTACCTTGGGGGCGGGGGATGGCTACACCTTC.

In nucleotides, the CDR3 is TGTGCCACCAGCGATCTGCGGACTAGCGGGAGTCGGACAGATACGCAGTATTTT. The encoded protein is CATSDLRTSGSRTDTQYF. V and J are TRBV24-1 and TRBJ2-3, with 13 bases identical to TRBD2. Germline loops: CDR1 KGHDR, CDR2 SFDVKD. J was trimmed by 3 bases and V by 7 bases; bases with no gene match: 12. This CDR3 is 18 amino acids long.

This chain connects TRBV4-3 to TRBJ1-1; 8 bases agree with TRBD1. Germline trimming cut 4 bases from V and 0 bases from J; bases unmatched to any gene: 7. Germline loops: CDR1 LGHNA, CDR2 YSLEER. The CDR3 runs 16 residues. The DNA for the CDR3 is TGCGCCAGCAGCCCTTTGACAGGGGCTATGAACACTGAAGCTTTCTTT. Its translation is CASSPLTGAMNTEAFF.

The rearrangement joins TRBV7-6 to TRBJ2-1, with a weak D call TRBD2 (5 bases). The CDR3 covers 15 residues. The germline V and J ends were trimmed by 0 bases and 4 bases, with 10 bases remaining between them. The germline gives CDR1 SGHVS, CDR2 FNYEAQ. CDR3 sequence: CASSLARGLYNEQFF. The CDR3 DNA follows: TGTGCCAGCAGCTTAGCACGGGGTCTTTACAATGAGCAGTTCTTC.

The CDR3 DNA is TGTGCCACCAGCAGAGCACAGGGTTGGACTGAAGCTTTCTTT. This sequence encodes CATSRAQGWTEAFF. The chain recombines TRBV15 with TRBJ1-1, with a possible D match to TRBD1 (6 bases). There are 14 residues in the CDR3. Germline CDR1 and CDR2: LNHNV and YYDKDF (reference sequence). Trimming cost V 1 base and J 5 bases, with 11 bases left between them.

This rearrangement joins TRBV5-1 to TRBJ1-6; 8 nucleotides match TRBD1. The CDR3 is 16 amino acids. Unmatched junction bases numbered 11, after V lost 3 bases and J lost 9 bases. Germline V gives CDR1 SGHRS, CDR2 YFSETQ. CDR3 amino acids: CASSSTDRARGSPLHF. The CDR3 DNA reads TGCGCCAGCAGCTCGACGGACAGGGCGAGAGGTTCACCCCTCCACTTT.